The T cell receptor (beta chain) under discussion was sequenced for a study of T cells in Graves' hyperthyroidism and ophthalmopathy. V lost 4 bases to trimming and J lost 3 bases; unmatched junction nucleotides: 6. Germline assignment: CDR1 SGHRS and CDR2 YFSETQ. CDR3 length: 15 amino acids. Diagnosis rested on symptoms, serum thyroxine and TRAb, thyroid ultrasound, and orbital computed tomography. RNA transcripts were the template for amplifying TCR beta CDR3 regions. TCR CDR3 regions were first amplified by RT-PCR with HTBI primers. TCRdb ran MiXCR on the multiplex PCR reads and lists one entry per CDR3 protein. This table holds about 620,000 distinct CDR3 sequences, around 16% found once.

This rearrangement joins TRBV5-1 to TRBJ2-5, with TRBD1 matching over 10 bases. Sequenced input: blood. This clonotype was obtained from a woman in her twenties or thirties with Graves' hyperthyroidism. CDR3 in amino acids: CASSRTGTGEETQYF. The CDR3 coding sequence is TGCGCCAGCAGCAGAACTGGGACAGGGGAAGAGACCCAGTACTTC.